This TCR beta chain is drawn from a study of blood T cell repertoires in COVID-19. On the study more broadly: The United States, Italy and Spain supplied acute and convalescent COVID-19 samples. The analysed material was cDNA or gDNA that came from T cells, B-cell-depleted T cells, or PBMCs.

V shed 7 bases, J shed 4 bases, and the junction held 8 bases outside the gene matches. The CDR3 runs to 14 residues. Germline V gene lookup returns CDR1 SGHNT and CDR2 YYREEE (reference sequence). Original methodology: Amplifying reference gene primers gave estimates of nucleated cell counts. The assay was immunoSEQ multiplex PCR, and TCRdb's table has in-frame clones only and misses some. V and J calls and clone size are those listed in that table; D and trimming were worked out from the DNA. The sample consists of approximately 150,000 clones, about 85% of them appearing once. The V and J genes are TRBV5-4 and TRBJ1-5; 7 bases are shared with TRBD1. This clonotype originated in a human donor in a cohort sampled during active COVID-19. Material: peripheral blood. The CDR3 spells CASHGTAVNQPQHF. CDR3 in DNA: TGTGCCAGCCACGGGACAGCCGTTAATCAGCCCCAGCATTTT.